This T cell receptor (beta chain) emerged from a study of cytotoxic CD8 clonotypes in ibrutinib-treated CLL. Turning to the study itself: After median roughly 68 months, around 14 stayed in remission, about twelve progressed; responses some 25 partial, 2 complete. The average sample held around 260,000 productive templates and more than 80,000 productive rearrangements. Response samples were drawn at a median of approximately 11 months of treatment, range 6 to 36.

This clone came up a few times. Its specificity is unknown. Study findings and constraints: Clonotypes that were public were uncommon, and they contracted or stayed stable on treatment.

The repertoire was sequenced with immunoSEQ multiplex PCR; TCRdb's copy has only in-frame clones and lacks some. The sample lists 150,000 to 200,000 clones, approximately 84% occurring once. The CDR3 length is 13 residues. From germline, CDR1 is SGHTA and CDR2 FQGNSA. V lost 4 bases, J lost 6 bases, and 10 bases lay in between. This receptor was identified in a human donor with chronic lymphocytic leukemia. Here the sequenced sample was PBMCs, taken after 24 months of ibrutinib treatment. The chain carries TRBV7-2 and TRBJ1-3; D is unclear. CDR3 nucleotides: TGTGCCAGCAGCTACCGGTGGGAAAACACCATATATTTT. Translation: CASSYRWENTIYF.